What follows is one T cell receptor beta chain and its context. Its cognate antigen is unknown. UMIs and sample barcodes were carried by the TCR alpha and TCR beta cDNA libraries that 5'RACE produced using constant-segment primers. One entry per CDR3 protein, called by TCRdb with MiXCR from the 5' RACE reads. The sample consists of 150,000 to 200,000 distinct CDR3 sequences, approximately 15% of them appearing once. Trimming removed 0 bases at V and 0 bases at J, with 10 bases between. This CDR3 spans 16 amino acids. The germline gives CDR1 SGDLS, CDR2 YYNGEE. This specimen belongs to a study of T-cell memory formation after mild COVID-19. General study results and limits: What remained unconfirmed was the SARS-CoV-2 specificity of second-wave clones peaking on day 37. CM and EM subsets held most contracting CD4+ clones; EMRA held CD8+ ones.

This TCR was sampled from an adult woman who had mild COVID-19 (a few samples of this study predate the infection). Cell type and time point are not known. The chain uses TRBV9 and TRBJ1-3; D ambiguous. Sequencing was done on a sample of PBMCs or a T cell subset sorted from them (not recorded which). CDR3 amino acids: CASSVEWAASGNTIYF. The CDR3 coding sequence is TGTGCCAGCAGCGTAGAATGGGCAGCCTCTGGAAACACCATATATTTT.